This TCR beta chain is from a study of T cell changes during pregnancy in multiple sclerosis. The CDR3 runs to 15 residues. The J segment lost 6 bases and the V segment lost 4 bases, leaving 7 bases of the junction unmatched. Per germline, CDR1 MRHNA and CDR2 SNTAGT. The assay was immunoSEQ multiplex PCR, and TCRdb's table has in-frame clones only and misses some. The data contain about 100,000 clones, 90% to 95% of them seen just once; the ten biggest clones take up roughly 0.99%. This clone was counted a single time. This chain links TRBV6-4 with TRBJ1-5; TRBD1 agrees at 9 bases. The sequences come from peripheral blood, collected after pregnancy. This clonotype was sampled from a female donor with multiple sclerosis, enrolled in a pregnancy study. CDR3 loop: CASSATGGAIQPQHF. In DNA form, the CDR3 reads TGTGCCAGCAGTGCTACAGGGGGCGCGATTCAGCCCCAGCATTTT.